The 26 T cell receptor beta chains given below trace back to one sample, sequenced in a study of T cells in Graves' hyperthyroidism and ophthalmopathy. TCR beta CDR3 region amplification was performed from RNA transcripts. During a first-round RT-PCR of the TCR CDR3, the HTBI primer set was used. TCRdb redid the calling of the multiplex PCR reads with MiXCR, one entry per CDR3 protein. The sample lists over 300,000 distinct CDR3 sequences; approximately 14% were seen once. The sample was blood. The receptors were gathered from a woman in her forties with Graves' ophthalmopathy.

This clonotype was counted at least ten times. The V call is TRBV12-3 or TRBV12-4, the J call TRBJ2-7; 11 bases line up with TRBD2. J lost 6 bases, V lost 5 bases, and 6 bases had no gene match. This CDR3 has 14 amino acids. The CDR3 sequence is CASSPGTSGSEQYF. In nucleotides, the CDR3 is TGTGCCAGCAGTCCCGGGACTAGCGGTAGCGAGCAGTACTTC.

This clonotype was seen many times. The gene calls are TRBV2 and TRBJ2-6, with D possibly called TRBD1 or TRBD2 (5 bases each). The CDR3 length is 15 residues. Trimming took off 7 bases at V and 0 bases at J, with 10 bases between the two ends. Germline assignment: CDR1 SNHLY and CDR2 FYNNEI. The DNA of the CDR3 is TGTGCCAGCAAACCAGGGAGCTCTGGGGCCAACGTCCTGACTTTC. Translation: CASKPGSSGANVLTF. The full variable domain, rest sourced from reference TRBV2 and TRBJ2-6, is EPEVTQTPSHQVTQMGQEVILRCVPISNHLYFYWYRQILGQKVEFLVSFYNNEISEKSEIFDDQFSVERPDGSNFTLKIRSTKLEDSAMYFCASKPGSSGANVLTFGAGSRLTVL.

This chain connects TRBV7-9 to TRBJ1-1, with D perhaps TRBD1 (5 bases). The CDR3 has 15 amino acids. V lost 0 bases to trimming and J lost 6 bases, with 14 bases between them. Germline loops: CDR1 SEHNR, CDR2 FQNEAQ (reference sequence). CDR3 nucleotides: TGTGCCAGCAGCTTAGCGAATAGTCAGGGAGCTGAAGCTTTCTTT. It is translated as CASSLANSQGAEAFF. The complete variable domain, with remaining parts taken from reference TRBV7-9 and TRBJ1-1, reads DTGVSQNPRHKITKRGQNVTFRCDPISEHNRLYWYRQTLGQGPEFLTYFQNEAQLEKSRLLSDRFSAERPKGSFSTLEIQRTEQGDSAMYLCASSLANSQGAEAFFGQGTRLTVV.

This clonotype was found many times. In DNA form, the CDR3 reads TGTGCCAGCAGTTTTACAGGAAGCGGCACTGAAGCTTTCTTT. This translates into CASSFTGSGTEAFF. V and J are TRBV27 and TRBJ1-1; D perhaps matches TRBD1 (5 bases). CDR1 is MNHEY and CDR2 is SMNVEV in the germline V gene (reference sequence). V was pared by 3 bases and J by 4 bases, with 12 bases between. The CDR3 is made up of 14 amino acids.

This clonotype was recorded at least ten times. The chain has TRBV6-1 and TRBJ2-5; 8 bases agree with TRBD2. Looked up from germline, CDR1 is MNHNS and CDR2 is SASEGT. The CDR3 totals 15 residues. V dropped 5 bases and J dropped 2; count of bases not matched to a gene: 7. Here the CDR3 DNA reads TGTGCCAGCAGTTCTGGACTAGCAGCACAAGAGACCCAGTACTTC. This codes for CASSSGLAAQETQYF.

Regarding this clonotype: Sequence at one end of the junction differs from germline and may be a read error. The rearrangement joins TRBV28 to TRBJ1-5; D unclear. The V gene's germline CDR1 is MDHEN and CDR2 SYDVKM. The length of the CDR3 is 15 residues. The CDR3 spells CACSLTETSNQPQHF. CDR3 DNA sequence: TGTGCCTGCAGTTTAACAGAGACTAGCAATCAGCCCCAGCATTTT.

This clonotype was picked up many times. V usage is TRBV6-5 and J usage is TRBJ1-1; D uncertain. V shed 0 bases and J shed 5 bases, with 10 bases lying between them. CDR1 is MNHEY, CDR2 SVGAGI, per germline. The CDR3 extends over 14 amino acids. Here the CDR3 reads CASSYSVSGTEAFF. In nucleotides, the CDR3 is TGTGCCAGCAGTTACTCGGTTTCCGGGACTGAAGCTTTCTTT.

This clonotype was detected ten times or more. The chain couples TRBV27 to TRBJ2-5; TRBD1 aligns across 11 bases. The V gene end was trimmed by 5 bases and the J gene end by 5 bases; junction bases not matched to a gene: 7. Germline V CDR1 and CDR2: MNHEY, SMNVEV (reference sequence). The CDR3 loop spans 15 amino acids. The CDR3 DNA follows: TGTGCCAGCAGTCCGGACAGGGGGCTTCGGGAGACCCAGTACTTC. This translates into CASSPDRGLRETQYF.

This clonotype was seen only a few times. The J gene is TRBJ2-1, the V gene TRBV19, with 8 bases identical to TRBD2. This CDR3 region has 16 residues. The J segment lost 4 bases and the V segment lost 3 bases, leaving 8 bases of the junction unmatched. Germline V lookup: CDR1 LNHDA, CDR2 SQIVND (reference sequence). For the CDR3, the DNA is TGTGCCAGTAGTATTTCACCGAGCGGGGGATACAATGAGCAGTTCTTC. It codes for CASSISPSGGYNEQFF.

The chain uses TRBV20-1 and TRBJ2-2; weak D call: TRBD1 (5 bases). The V and J ends lost 5 bases and 7 bases respectively, with 14 bases between them. This CDR3 region has 13 residues. Per germline, CDR1 DFQATT and CDR2 SNEGSKA (reference sequence). The CDR3 reads CSAVGARVGELFF. CDR3 DNA: TGCAGTGCTGTTGGGGCCCGAGTCGGGGAGCTGTTTTTT.

The sample holds many counts of this clonotype. This chain connects TRBV29-1 to TRBJ2-7; D remains ambiguous. V was trimmed by 3 bases and J by 7 bases, leaving 10 bases between them. CDR3 length: 11 residues. From germline, CDR1 is SQVTM and CDR2 ANQGSEA. CDR3 amino acids: CSVEKAWEQYF. The CDR3 nucleotides read TGCAGCGTTGAGAAAGCGTGGGAGCAGTACTTC.

This clonotype was counted ten times or more. The chain joins TRBV29-1 to TRBJ1-1; D not resolved. This CDR3 has 13 amino acids. In germline, CDR1 is SQVTM, CDR2 ANQGSEA. Trimming cost V 2 bases and J 0 bases, with 7 bases left between them. The CDR3 spells CSVENSMNTEAFF. The CDR3 DNA follows: TGCAGCGTTGAAAACAGCATGAACACTGAAGCTTTCTTT. The full variable domain, with the rest looked up from reference TRBV29-1 and TRBJ1-1, is SAVISQKPSRDICQRGTSLTIQCQVDSQVTMMFWYRQQPGQSLTLIATANQGSEATYESGFVIDKFPISRPNLTFSTLTVSNMSPEDSSIYLCSVENSMNTEAFFGQGTRLTVV.

This clonotype occurred a few times. J is TRBJ1-1 and V is TRBV7-9; 7 nucleotides line up with TRBD1. After removal of 5 bases from V and 4 bases from J, the junction contained 13 bases not matched to a gene. Germline V lookup: CDR1 SEHNR, CDR2 FQNEAQ (reference sequence). The CDR3 is 16 residues long. CDR3 bases: TGTGCCAGCAGCGAGCCGGGAGCAGGGGGAATCACTGAAGCTTTCTTT. It specifies CASSEPGAGGITEAFF.

This clonotype was recorded at least ten times. DNA for the CDR3: TGCAGCGTTGAATTAGCGGGGTCATCCTACGAGCAGTACTTC. It specifies CSVELAGSSYEQYF. The chain uses TRBV29-1 and TRBJ2-7; TRBD2 agrees at 8 bases. The CDR3 loop spans 14 amino acids. Unmatched junction bases numbered 4, after V lost 2 bases and J lost 1 base. The germline gives CDR1 SQVTM, CDR2 ANQGSEA.

The genes are TRBV5-1 and TRBJ1-2; D unresolved. V was trimmed by 0 bases and J by 4 bases, leaving 16 bases between them. The CDR3 contains 16 residues. From germline, CDR1 is SGHRS and CDR2 YFSETQ. The CDR3 DNA follows: TGCGCCAGCAGCTTGGAGGGCCAGCCTCGATTCTATGGCTACACCTTC. Protein sequence: CASSLEGQPRFYGYTF.

J is TRBJ2-3 and V is TRBV4-1, with D maybe TRBD1 (6 bases). With 1 base removed from V and 6 bases from J, the gap between germline ends came to 11 bases. Germline CDR1 reads MGHRA; CDR2 reads YSYEKL. The CDR3 spans 14 residues. CDR3 DNA sequence: TGCGCCAGCAGCCAAGGTCAGGGGTGGGATACGCAGTATTTT. Translation: CASSQGQGWDTQYF.

This clonotype occurred many times. This chain joins TRBV28 and TRBJ2-7; D is undetermined. Germline CDR1 reads MDHEN; CDR2 reads SYDVKM. With 0 bases removed from V and 2 bases from J, the gap between germline ends came to 17 bases. CDR3 length: 17 residues. CDR3 coding DNA: TGTGCCAGCAGTTTATGGGCCTTCACCCTACGTACCTACGAGCAGTACTTC. As protein: CASSLWAFTLRTYEQYF.

With respect to this clonotype: Possible read error: a much larger clone is one base away. The V call is TRBV6-2 or TRBV6-3, the J call TRBJ1-5; no definite D call. V was clipped by 6 bases and J by 3 bases, with 12 bases between them. The germline V gene has CDR1 MNHEY and CDR2 SVGEGT. The CDR3 contains 14 residues. CDR3 coding DNA: TGTGCCAGCAGCCTACGGGGTATCAATCAGCCCCAGCATTTT. The encoded protein is CASSLRGINQPQHF.

This clonotype was seen only a few times. The CDR3 coding sequence is TGCGCCAGCAGCAAAGCGGGGCTACTCAATCAGCCCCAGCATTTT. Its translation: CASSKAGLLNQPQHF. The V and J genes are TRBV4-1 and TRBJ1-5, with a tentative D call TRBD1 (5 bases). CDR1 MGHRA and CDR2 YSYEKL come from the germline V gene. This CDR3 contains 15 residues. V was pared by 5 bases and J by 3 bases, with 14 bases between.

In the case of this clonotype: An end of the junction does not agree with germline; a read error may underlie this. The V gene is TRBV5-1, the J gene TRBJ1-1, with D hard to call. Germline CDR1 and CDR2: SGHRS and YFSETQ. This CDR3 comprises 14 residues. The CDR3 DNA follows: TGCGCCAGCAGCTTGTCGTTGGGGAACACTGAAGCTTCCTTT. Amino acid sequence: CASSLSLGNTEASF.

This clonotype was detected a few times. The chain carries TRBV5-1 and TRBJ2-3; 14 bases match TRBD2. With V trimmed by 5 bases and J by 6 bases, 5 bases remained unmatched. Germline CDR1 reads SGHRS; CDR2 reads YFSETQ. The CDR3 is made up of 15 amino acids. This CDR3 reads CASRSGLAGVDTQYF. CDR3 nucleotide sequence: TGCGCCAGCAGGTCGGGACTAGCGGGGGTCGATACGCAGTATTTT.

This clonotype occurred many times. V is TRBV6-1 and J is TRBJ2-7; a weak D match, TRBD1 (6 bases). The CDR3 sequence is 20 residues long. Germline V gene sequence: CDR1 MNHNS, CDR2 SASEGT. Trimming left V 5 bases short and J 3 bases short, with 32 bases between. The CDR3 nucleotides read TGTGCCAGCAGTTATCGTTGGGGTGGGTCGGACAGACGGACATACTACGAGCAGTACTTC. Amino acids: CASSYRWGGSDRRTYYEQYF.

Notes on this clonotype: A read error is possible here, since a much larger clone lies one base away. The chain recombines TRBV2 with TRBJ2-3; TRBD2 is a possible D gene (7 bases). Germline V lookup: CDR1 SNHLY, CDR2 FYNNEI. The CDR3 has 15 residues. DNA of the CDR3: TGTGCCAGCAGTGTGAGGGGGGGGGGCACAGATGCGCAGTATTTT. Protein sequence: CASSVRGGGTDAQYF.

This clonotype has a count of ten or more. The chain combines TRBV5-1 with TRBJ2-7; perhaps TRBD1 as D (5 bases). The V gene lost 0 bases and the J gene lost 3 bases, with 13 bases spanning the gap. The CDR3 has 15 amino acids. Germline V gene data show CDR1 as SGHRS and CDR2 as YFSETQ. This CDR3 reads CASSLDSGQGYEQYF. CDR3 coding DNA: TGCGCCAGCAGCTTGGATTCCGGCCAGGGCTACGAGCAGTACTTC.

This chain uses TRBV7-4 with TRBJ2-1; 10 bases are shared with TRBD2. This CDR3 is built from 19 residues. The germline V gene has CDR1 SGHVT and CDR2 SQSDAQ. Trimming cost V 5 bases and J 3 bases; bases outside gene matches: 16. The CDR3, as DNA: TGTGCCAGCAGCACCCGGACTAGCGGAAGCGAAGGGGACTACAATGAGCAGTTCTTC. It codes for CASSTRTSGSEGDYNEQFF. The full variable domain, in which reference TRBV7-4 and TRBJ2-1 provide the parts outside the CDR3, is GAGVSQSPRYKVAKRGRDVALRCDSISGHVTLYWYRQTLGQGSEVLTYSQSDAQRDKSGRPSGRFSAERPERSVSTLKIQRTEQGDSAVYLCASSTRTSGSEGDYNEQFFGPGTRLTVL.

This clonotype came up a few times. The chain recombines TRBV11-1 with TRBJ2-7; D ambiguous. Trimming shortened V by 5 bases and J by 2 bases, and 10 bases separated the two germline ends. Germline V gene sequence: CDR1 SGHAT, CDR2 FQDESV (reference sequence). This CDR3 comprises 13 residues. In DNA, the CDR3 is TGTGCCAGCAGCCCCAAGGGAACCTACGAGCAGTACTTC. Amino acids: CASSPKGTYEQYF.